The present TCR beta chain was sequenced within a study of vaccination and CD4 T cells after COVID-19. Sample treatment: 10-day PBMC culture with coronavirus spike peptide pools or control peptides (ViraFEST assay). Researchers collected the unexposed donor's CD4+ T cells before the COVID-19 pandemic (2011-2018). The CDR3 runs 14 residues. The germline CDR1 and CDR2 sequences are DFQATT and SNEGSKA (reference sequence). The V gene end was trimmed by 6 bases and the J gene end by 3 bases; junction bases not matched to a gene: 5. In regard to this clonotype: Antigen specificity is unknown.

The Oncomine TCR Beta short-read assay was applied to DNA of cultured CD4+ T cells. MiXCR was run by TCRdb on the PCR reads, yielding one entry per CDR3 protein. The data show 4,000 or so distinct CDR3 sequences, with 25% to 35% seen just once and approximately 43% held by the top ten. This receptor was taken from a human donor in good health. Specimen: CD4+ T cells from blood, cultured in vitro. The V and J genes are TRBV20-1 and TRBJ2-1; 10 bases map to TRBD1. The CDR3 is CSAGTGDIYNEQFF. The CDR3 bases are TGCAGTGCAGGGACAGGGGATATCTACAATGAGCAGTTCTTC.